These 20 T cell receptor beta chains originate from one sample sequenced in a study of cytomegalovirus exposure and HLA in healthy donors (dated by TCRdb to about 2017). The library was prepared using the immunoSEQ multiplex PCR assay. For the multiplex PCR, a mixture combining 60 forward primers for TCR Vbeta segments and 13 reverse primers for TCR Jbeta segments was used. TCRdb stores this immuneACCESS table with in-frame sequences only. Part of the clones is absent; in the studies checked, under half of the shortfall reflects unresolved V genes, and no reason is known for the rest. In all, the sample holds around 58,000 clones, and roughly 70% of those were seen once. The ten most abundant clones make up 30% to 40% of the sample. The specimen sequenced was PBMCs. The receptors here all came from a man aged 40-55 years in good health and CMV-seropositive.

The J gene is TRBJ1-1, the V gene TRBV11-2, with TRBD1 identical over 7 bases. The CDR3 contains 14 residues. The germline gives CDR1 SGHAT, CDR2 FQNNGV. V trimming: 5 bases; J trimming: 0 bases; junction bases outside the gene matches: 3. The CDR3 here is CASSPGQLNTEAFF. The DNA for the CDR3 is TGTGCCAGCAGCCCGGGACAGTTGAACACTGAAGCTTTCTTT.

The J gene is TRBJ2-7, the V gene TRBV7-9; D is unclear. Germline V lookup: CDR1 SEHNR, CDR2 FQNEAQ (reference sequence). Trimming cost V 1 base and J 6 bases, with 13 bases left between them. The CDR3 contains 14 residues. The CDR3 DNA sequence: TGTGCCAGCAGCTTAGTGGCTAGTTCAAGCGAGCAGTACTTC. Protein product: CASSLVASSSEQYF.

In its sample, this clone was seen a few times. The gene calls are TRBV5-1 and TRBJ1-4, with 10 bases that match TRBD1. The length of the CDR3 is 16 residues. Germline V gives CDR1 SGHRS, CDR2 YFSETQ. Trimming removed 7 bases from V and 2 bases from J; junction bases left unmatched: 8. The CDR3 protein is CASSGQGDLTNEKLFF. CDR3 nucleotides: TGCGCCAGCTCCGGACAGGGGGATTTGACTAATGAAAAACTGTTTTTT.

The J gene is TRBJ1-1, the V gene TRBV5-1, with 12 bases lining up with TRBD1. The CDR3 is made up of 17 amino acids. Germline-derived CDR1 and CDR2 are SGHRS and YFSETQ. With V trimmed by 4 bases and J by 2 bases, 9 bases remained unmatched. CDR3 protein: CASSREGQGAGNTEAFF. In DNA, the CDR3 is TGCGCCAGCAGCCGGGAGGGACAGGGGGCCGGAAACACTGAAGCTTTCTTT. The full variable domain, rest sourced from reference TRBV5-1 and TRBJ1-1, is KAGVTQTPRYLIKTRGQQVTLSCSPISGHRSVSWYQQTPGQGLQFLFEYFSETQRNKGNFPGRFSGRQFSNSRSEMNVSTLELGDSALYLCASSREGQGAGNTEAFFGQGTRLTVV.

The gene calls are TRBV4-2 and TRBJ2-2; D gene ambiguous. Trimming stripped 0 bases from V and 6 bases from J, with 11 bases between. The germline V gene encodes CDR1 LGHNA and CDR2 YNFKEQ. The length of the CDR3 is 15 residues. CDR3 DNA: TGTGCCAGCAGCCAAGATTCGGGTTACTCCGGGGAGCTGTTTTTT. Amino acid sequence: CASSQDSGYSGELFF.

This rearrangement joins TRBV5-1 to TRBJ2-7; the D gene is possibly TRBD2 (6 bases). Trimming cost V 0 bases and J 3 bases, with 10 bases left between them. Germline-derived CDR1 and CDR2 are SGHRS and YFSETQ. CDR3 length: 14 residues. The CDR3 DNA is TGCGCCAGCAGCTTGGATCTAGCGAACTACGAGCAGTACTTC. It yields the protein CASSLDLANYEQYF.

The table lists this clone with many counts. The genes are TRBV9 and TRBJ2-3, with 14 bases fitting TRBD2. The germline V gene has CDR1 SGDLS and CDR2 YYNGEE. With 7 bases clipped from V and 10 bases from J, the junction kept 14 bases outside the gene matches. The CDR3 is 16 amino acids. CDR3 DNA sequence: TGTGCCAGCGGGCGTCCCGGGACTAGCGGGGGCCCCCCGCAGTATTTT. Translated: CASGRPGTSGGPPQYF. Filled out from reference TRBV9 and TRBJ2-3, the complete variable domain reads DSGVTQTPKHLITATGQRVTLRCSPRSGDLSVYWYQQSLDQGLQFLIQYYNGEERAKGNILERFSAQQFPDLHSELNLSSLELGDSALYFCASGRPGTSGGPPQYFGPGTRLTVL.

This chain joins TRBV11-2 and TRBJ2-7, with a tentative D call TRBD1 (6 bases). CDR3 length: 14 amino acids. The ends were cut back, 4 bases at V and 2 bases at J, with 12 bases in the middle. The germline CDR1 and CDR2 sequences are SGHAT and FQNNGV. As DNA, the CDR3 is TGTGCCAGCAGCTACGACCGACAGGCCTACGAGCAGTACTTC. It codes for CASSYDRQAYEQYF. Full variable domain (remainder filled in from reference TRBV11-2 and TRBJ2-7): EAGVAQSPRYKIIEKRQSVAFWCNPISGHATLYWYQQILGQGPKLLIQFQNNGVVDDSQLPKDRFSAERLKGVDSTLKIQPAKLEDSAVYLCASSYDRQAYEQYFGPGTRLTVT.

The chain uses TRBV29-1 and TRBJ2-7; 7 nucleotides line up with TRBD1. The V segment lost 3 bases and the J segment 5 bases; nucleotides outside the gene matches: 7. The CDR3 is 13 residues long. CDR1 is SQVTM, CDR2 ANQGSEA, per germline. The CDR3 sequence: CSVEGRGRHEQYF. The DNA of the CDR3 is TGCAGCGTTGAGGGCAGGGGGAGACACGAGCAGTACTTC.

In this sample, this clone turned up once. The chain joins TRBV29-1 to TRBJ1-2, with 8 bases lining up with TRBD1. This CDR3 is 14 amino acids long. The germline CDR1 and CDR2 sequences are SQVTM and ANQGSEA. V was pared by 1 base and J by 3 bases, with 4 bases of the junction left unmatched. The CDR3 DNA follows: TGCAGCGTTGAAGGGACAGGGTCGGACTATGGCTACACCTTC. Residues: CSVEGTGSDYGYTF.

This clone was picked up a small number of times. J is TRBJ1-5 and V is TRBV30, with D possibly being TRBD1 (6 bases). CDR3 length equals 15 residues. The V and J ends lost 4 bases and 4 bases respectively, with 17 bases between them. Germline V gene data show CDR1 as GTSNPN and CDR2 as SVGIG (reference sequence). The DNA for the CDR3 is TGTGCCTGGACCCGAAAGGACAGTGGGAATCAGCCCCAGCATTTT. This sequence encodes CAWTRKDSGNQPQHF. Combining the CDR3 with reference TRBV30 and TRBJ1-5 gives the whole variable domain SQTIHQWPATLVQPVGSPLSLECTVEGTSNPNLYWYRQAAGRGLQLLFYSVGIGQISSEVPQNLSASRPQDRQFILSSKKLLLSDSGFYLCAWTRKDSGNQPQHFGDGTRLSIL.

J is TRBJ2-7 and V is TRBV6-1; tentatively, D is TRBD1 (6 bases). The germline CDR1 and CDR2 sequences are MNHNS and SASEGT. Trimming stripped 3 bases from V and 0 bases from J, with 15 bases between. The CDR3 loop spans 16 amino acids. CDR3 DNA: TGTGCCAGCAGTGAGATTTCGACAGGTAGCTCCTACGAGCAGTACTTC. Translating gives CASSEISTGSSYEQYF.

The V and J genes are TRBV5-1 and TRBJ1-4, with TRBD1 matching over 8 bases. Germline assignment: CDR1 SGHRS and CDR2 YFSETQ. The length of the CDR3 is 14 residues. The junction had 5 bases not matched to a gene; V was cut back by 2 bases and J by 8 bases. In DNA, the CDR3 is TGCGCCAGCAGCTTAATGGGACAGGAAGAAAAACTGTTTTTT. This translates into CASSLMGQEEKLFF.

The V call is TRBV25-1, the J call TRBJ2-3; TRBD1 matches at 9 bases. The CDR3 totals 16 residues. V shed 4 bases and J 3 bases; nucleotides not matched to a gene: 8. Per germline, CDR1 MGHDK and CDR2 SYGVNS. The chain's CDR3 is CASSAWGTGTTDTQYF. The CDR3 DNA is TGTGCCAGCAGTGCATGGGGGACAGGGACAACAGATACGCAGTATTTT.

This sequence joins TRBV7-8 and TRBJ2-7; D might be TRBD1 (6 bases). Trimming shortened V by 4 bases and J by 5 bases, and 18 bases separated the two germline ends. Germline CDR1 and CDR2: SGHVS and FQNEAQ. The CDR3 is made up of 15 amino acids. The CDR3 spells CASSSYRGRGNEQYF. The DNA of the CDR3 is TGTGCCAGCAGCTCTTATAGGGGCAGGGGCAACGAGCAGTACTTC.

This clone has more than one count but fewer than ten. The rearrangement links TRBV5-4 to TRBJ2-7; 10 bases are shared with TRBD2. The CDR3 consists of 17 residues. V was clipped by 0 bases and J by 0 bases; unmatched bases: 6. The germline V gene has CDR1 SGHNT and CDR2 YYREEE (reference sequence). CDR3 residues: CASSLVSLAGVSYEQYF. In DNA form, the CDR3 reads TGTGCCAGCAGCTTGGTCTCCCTAGCGGGGGTCTCCTACGAGCAGTACTTC.

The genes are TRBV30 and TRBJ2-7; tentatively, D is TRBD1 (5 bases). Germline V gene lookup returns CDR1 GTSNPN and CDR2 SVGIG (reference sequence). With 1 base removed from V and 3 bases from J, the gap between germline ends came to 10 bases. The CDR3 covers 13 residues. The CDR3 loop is CAWSALTVYEQYF. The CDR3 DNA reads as TGTGCCTGGAGTGCCTTGACAGTCTACGAGCAGTACTTC.

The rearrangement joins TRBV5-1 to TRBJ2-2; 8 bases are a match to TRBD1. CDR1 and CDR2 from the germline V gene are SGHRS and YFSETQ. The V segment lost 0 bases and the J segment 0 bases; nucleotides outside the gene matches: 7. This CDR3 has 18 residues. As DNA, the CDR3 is TGCGCCAGCAGCTTGGGATATAAGACAGGGGCGAACACCGGGGAGCTGTTTTTT. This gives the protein CASSLGYKTGANTGELFF.

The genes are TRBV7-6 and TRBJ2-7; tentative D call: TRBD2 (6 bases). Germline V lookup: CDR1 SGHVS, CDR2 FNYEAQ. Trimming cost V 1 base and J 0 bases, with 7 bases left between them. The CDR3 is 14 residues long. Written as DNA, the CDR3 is TGTGCCAGCAGCTTAGGGGGGGACTCCTACGAGCAGTACTTC. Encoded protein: CASSLGGDSYEQYF.

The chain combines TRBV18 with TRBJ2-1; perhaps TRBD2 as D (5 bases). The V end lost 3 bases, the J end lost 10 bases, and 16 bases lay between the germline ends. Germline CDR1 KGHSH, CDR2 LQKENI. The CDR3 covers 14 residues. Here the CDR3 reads CASSPGNGEWEQFF. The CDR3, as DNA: TGTGCCAGCTCACCGGGTAACGGGGAATGGGAGCAGTTCTTC.